This T cell receptor (beta chain) was observed in a study of T cell clones after liver transplantation. Study summary: Draws occurred before transplant, before withdrawal, and after complete or failed withdrawal. Overall study results and limits: The donor-reactive repertoire was only partly measurable in a couple of subjects, lacking donor cells.

This clone showed up just a few times. What it binds is not known. Clones were sequenced by immunoSEQ multiplex PCR, and TCRdb holds only the in-frame ones, with some missing. Here the sample spans more than 100,000 clones, approximately 79% being singletons. The germline gives CDR1 SGHTA, CDR2 FQGNSA. The V and J ends lost 0 bases and 5 bases respectively, with 13 bases between them. CDR3 length: 15 residues. The origin of this receptor is a human patient who received a liver transplant. Some T cells here may be from the graft donor. The chain combines TRBV7-2 with TRBJ2-5, with D maybe TRBD1 (6 bases). Sequences were derived from CD4+ T cells from blood, sampled approximately 43 months after liver transplant. The CDR3 nucleotides read TGTGCCAGCAGCTTAGCGAGGACAGCTGGGGAGACCCAGTACTTC. This encodes CASSLARTAGETQYF.